Sequencing of this T cell receptor beta chain was carried out in a study of shared clonotypes between healthy human individuals. Study-wide background: The donor group consisted of a couple of women and three men, aged 18 to 49.

Trimming left V 1 base short and J 4 bases short, with 16 bases between. Germline V lookup: CDR1 SEHNR, CDR2 FQNEAQ (reference sequence). This CDR3 is built from 16 residues. This clone was seen a handful of times. Libraries were prepared by immunoSEQ multiplex PCR; TCRdb keeps only in-frame clonotypes and omits some of them. The sample has 450,000 to 500,000 clones; approximately 80% are singletons. The specimen was PBMCs. The chain joins TRBV7-9 to TRBJ1-2; possibly TRBD1 for D (5 bases). The source of this sequence is a woman in her thirties or forties in good health. Some clones in this sample may be carry-over from other donors' samples. CDR3: CASSLDGEGTFYGYTF. The DNA of the CDR3 is TGTGCCAGCAGCTTAGATGGGGAGGGGACCTTCTATGGCTACACCTTC. Together with reference TRBV7-9 and TRBJ1-2, the CDR3 gives the full variable domain: DTGVSQNPRHKITKRGQNVTFRCDPISEHNRLYWYRQTLGQGPEFLTYFQNEAQLEKSRLLSDRFSAERPKGSFSTLEIQRTEQGDSAMYLCASSLDGEGTFYGYTFGSGTRLTVV.